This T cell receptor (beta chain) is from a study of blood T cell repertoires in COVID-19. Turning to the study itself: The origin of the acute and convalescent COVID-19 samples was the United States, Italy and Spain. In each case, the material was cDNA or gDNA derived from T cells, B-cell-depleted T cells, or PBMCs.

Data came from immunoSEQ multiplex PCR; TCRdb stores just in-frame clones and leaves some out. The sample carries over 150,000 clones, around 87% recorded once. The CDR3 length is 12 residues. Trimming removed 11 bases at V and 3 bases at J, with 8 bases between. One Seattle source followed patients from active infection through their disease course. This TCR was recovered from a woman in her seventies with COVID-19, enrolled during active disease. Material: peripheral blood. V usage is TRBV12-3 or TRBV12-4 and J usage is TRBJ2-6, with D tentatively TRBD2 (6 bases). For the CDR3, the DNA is TGTGCCGGAGGGTATGGGGCCAACGTCCTGACTTTC. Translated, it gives CAGGYGANVLTF.